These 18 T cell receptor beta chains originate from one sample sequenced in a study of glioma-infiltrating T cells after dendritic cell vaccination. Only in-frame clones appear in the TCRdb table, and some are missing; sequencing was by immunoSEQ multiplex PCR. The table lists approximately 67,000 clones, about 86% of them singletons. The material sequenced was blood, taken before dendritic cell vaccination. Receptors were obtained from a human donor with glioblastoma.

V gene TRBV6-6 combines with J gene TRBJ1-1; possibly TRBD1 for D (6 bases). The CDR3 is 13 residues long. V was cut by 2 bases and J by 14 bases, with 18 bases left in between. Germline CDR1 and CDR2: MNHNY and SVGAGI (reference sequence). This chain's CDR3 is CASSYPTRQASFF. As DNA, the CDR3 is TGTGCCAGCAGTTACCCGACACGACAGGCCTCCTTCTTT.

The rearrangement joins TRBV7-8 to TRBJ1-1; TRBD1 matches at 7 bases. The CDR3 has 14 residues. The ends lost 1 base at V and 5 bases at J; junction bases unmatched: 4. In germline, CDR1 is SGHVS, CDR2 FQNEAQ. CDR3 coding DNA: TGTGCCAGCAGCTTAGACAGGGGTGGAACTGAAGCTTTCTTT. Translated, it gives CASSLDRGGTEAFF.

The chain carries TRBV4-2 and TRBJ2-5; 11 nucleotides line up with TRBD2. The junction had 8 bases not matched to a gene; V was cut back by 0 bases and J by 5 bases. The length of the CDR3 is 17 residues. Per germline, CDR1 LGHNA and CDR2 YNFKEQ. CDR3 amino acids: CASSQELAGVEWETQYF. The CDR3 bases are TGTGCCAGCAGCCAAGAACTAGCGGGGGTCGAGTGGGAGACCCAGTACTTC.

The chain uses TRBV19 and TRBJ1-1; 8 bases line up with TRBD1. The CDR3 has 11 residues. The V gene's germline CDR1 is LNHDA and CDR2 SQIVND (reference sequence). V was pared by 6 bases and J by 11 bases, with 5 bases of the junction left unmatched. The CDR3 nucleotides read TGTGCCAGTAGGACAGGGGTGGTTGCTTTCTTT. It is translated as CASRTGVVAFF.

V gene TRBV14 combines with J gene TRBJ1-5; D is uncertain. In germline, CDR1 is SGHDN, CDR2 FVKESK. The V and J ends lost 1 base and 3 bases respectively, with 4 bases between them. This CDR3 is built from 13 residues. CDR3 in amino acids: CASSQGLNQPQHF. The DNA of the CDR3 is TGTGCCAGCAGCCAAGGTCTCAATCAGCCCCAGCATTTT.

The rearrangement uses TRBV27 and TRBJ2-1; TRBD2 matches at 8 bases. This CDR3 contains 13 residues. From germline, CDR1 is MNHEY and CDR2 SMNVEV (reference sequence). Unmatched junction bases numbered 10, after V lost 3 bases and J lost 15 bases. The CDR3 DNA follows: TGTGCCAGCAGTTTCCGCGAGCGGGGGACTACGTTCTTC. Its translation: CASSFRERGTTFF.

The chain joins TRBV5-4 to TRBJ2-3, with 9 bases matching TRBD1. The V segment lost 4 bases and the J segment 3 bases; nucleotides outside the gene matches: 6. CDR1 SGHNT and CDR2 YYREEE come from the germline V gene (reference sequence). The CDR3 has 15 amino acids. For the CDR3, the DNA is TGTGCCAGCAGCCCGGGACAGGGAAGGACAGATACGCAGTATTTT. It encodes CASSPGQGRTDTQYF.

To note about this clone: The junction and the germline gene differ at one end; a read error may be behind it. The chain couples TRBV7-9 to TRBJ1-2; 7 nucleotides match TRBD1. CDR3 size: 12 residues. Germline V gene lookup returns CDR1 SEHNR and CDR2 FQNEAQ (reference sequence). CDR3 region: CASRKDRERVAF. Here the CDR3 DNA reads TGTGCCAGCAGGAAAGACAGGGAAAGAGTCGCCTTC.

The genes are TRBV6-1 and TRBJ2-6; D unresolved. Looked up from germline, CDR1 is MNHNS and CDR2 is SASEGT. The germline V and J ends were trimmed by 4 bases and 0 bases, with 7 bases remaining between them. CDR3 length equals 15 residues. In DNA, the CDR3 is TGTGCCAGCAGTGCGCGGATCTCTGGGGCCAACGTCCTGACTTTC. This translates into CASSARISGANVLTF.

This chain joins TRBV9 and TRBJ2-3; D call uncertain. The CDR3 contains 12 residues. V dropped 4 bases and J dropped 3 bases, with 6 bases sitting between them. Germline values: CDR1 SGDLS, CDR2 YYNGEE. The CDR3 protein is CASSMTTDTQYF. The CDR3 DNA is TGTGCCAGCAGCATGACTACAGATACGCAGTATTTT.

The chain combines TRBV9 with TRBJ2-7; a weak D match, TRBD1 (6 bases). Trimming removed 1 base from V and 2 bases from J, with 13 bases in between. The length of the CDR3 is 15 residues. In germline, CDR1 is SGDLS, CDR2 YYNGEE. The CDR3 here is CASSVRDNRAYEQYF. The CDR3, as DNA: TGTGCCAGCAGCGTAAGGGACAATCGGGCCTACGAGCAGTACTTC. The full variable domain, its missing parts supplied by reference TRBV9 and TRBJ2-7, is DSGVTQTPKHLITATGQRVTLRCSPRSGDLSVYWYQQSLDQGLQFLIQYYNGEERAKGNILERFSAQQFPDLHSELNLSSLELGDSALYFCASSVRDNRAYEQYFGPGTRLTVT.

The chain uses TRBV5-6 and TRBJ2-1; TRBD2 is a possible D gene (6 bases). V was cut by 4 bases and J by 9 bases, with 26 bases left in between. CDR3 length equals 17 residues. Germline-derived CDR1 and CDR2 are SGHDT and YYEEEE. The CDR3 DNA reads TGTGCCAGCAGCCCGCCCCTCCAGGGAGGTTGGATTCCTGAGCAGTTCTTC. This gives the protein CASSPPLQGGWIPEQFF.

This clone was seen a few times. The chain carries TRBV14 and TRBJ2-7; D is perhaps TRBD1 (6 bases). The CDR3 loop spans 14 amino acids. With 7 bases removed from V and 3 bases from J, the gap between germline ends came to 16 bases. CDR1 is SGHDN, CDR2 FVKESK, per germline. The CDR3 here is CASNIKGVSYEQYF. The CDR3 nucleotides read TGTGCCAGCAACATAAAGGGGGTAAGCTACGAGCAGTACTTC.

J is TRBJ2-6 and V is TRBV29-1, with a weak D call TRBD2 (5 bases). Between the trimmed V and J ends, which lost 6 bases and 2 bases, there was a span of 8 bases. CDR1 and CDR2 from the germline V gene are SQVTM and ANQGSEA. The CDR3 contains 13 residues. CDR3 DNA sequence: TGCAGCGTGAGGGCTACTGGGGCCAACGTCCTGACTTTC. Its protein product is CSVRATGANVLTF.

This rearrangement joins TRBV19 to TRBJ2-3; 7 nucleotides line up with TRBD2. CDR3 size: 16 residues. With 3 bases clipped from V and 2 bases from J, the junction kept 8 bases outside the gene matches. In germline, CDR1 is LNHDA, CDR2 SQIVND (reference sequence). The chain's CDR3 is CASSMGRGTHTDTQYF. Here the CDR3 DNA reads TGTGCCAGTAGTATGGGGCGGGGGACCCACACAGATACGCAGTATTTT.

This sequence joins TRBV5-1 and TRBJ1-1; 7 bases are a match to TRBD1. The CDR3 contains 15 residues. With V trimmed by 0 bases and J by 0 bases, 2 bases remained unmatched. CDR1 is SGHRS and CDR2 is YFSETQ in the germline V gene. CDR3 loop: CASSLATGMNTEAFF. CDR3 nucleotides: TGCGCCAGCAGCTTGGCGACAGGGATGAACACTGAAGCTTTCTTT.

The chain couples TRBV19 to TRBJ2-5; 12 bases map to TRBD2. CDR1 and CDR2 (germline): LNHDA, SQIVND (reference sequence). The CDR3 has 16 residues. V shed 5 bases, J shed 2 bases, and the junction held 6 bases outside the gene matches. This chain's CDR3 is CASSHTSGGIQETQYF. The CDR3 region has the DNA TGTGCCAGTAGTCATACTAGCGGGGGGATACAAGAGACCCAGTACTTC.

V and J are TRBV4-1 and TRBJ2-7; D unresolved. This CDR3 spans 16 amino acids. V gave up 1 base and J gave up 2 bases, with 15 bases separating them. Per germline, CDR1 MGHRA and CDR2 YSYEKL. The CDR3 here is CASSQVGPTKTYEQYF. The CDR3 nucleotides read TGCGCCAGCAGCCAAGTGGGTCCGACAAAGACCTACGAGCAGTACTTC.